One and the same sample provided the 30 T cell receptor beta chains below, sequenced in a study of cytomegalovirus exposure and HLA in healthy donors. Use of 60 Vbeta and 13 Jbeta primers characterized the PCR. The method was immunoSEQ multiplex PCR; TCRdb's version includes in-frame clones alone and lacks a portion of them. Across tens of thousands of clones, the top ten clones capture approximately 18% of the sample. The sample taken for sequencing was PBMCs. The receptors here all came from a male donor in good health and CMV-seropositive.

The chain uses TRBV9 and TRBJ1-2, with D hard to call. The CDR3 length is 14 residues. V shed 3 bases and J shed 7 bases, with 16 bases lying between them. Per germline, CDR1 SGDLS and CDR2 YYNGEE. CDR3 DNA sequence: TGTGCCAGCAGCGCGGGAGGTGGGGTCTCTGGCTACACCTTC. This sequence encodes CASSAGGGVSGYTF. The full variable domain, in which reference TRBV9 and TRBJ1-2 provide the parts outside the CDR3, is DSGVTQTPKHLITATGQRVTLRCSPRSGDLSVYWYQQSLDQGLQFLIQYYNGEERAKGNILERFSAQQFPDLHSELNLSSLELGDSALYFCASSAGGGVSGYTFGSGTRLTVV.

V and J are TRBV4-3 and TRBJ1-1; 9 positions agree with TRBD1. The CDR3 has 18 amino acids. V dropped 0 bases and J dropped 3; count of bases not matched to a gene: 11. From germline, CDR1 is LGHNA and CDR2 YSLEER. CDR3 coding DNA: TGCGCCAGCAGCCAAGATTACAGGGGGCTGGCGGGGTACACTGAAGCTTTCTTT. It codes for CASSQDYRGLAGYTEAFF.

The rearrangement joins TRBV30 to TRBJ1-1, with D hard to call. Trimming removed 7 bases at V and 1 base at J, with 13 bases between. Germline V CDR1 and CDR2: GTSNPN, SVGIG (reference sequence). The CDR3 consists of 13 residues. The chain's CDR3 is CAFQTLRNTEAFF. CDR3 DNA sequence: TGTGCCTTTCAGACTCTTAGGAACACTGAAGCTTTCTTT.

The chain has TRBV6-5 and TRBJ1-6; D is undetermined. The germline gives CDR1 MNHEY, CDR2 SVGAGI. Trimming shortened V by 2 bases and J by 8 bases, and 13 bases separated the two germline ends. The CDR3 is 15 amino acids. CDR3 amino acids: CASSYARLGDSPLHF. For the CDR3, the DNA is TGTGCCAGCAGTTACGCGCGTCTCGGGGATTCACCCCTCCACTTT.

This chain uses TRBV15 with TRBJ1-6, with D possibly matching TRBD1 (5 bases). The V and J ends lost 3 bases and 9 bases respectively, with 18 bases between them. Per germline, CDR1 LNHNV and CDR2 YYDKDF (reference sequence). This CDR3 spans 16 amino acids. The CDR3 nucleotides are TGTGCCACCAGCAGTTCTGGGACTGGTAGGGGTTCACCCCTCCACTTT. Translated, it gives CATSSSGTGRGSPLHF. The full variable domain, in which reference TRBV15 and TRBJ1-6 provide the parts outside the CDR3, is DAMVIQNPRYQVTQFGKPVTLSCSQTLNHNVMYWYQQKSSQAPKLLFHYYDKDFNNEADTPDNFQSRRPNTSFCFLDIRSPGLGDTAMYLCATSSSGTGRGSPLHFGNGTRLTVT.

The chain couples TRBV11-1 to TRBJ2-2; no definite D call. Germline V lookup: CDR1 SGHAT, CDR2 FQDESV (reference sequence). The CDR3 is made up of 14 amino acids. V shed 0 bases and J shed 7 bases, with 9 bases lying between them. The CDR3 sequence: CASSLARISGELFF. The DNA for the CDR3 is TGTGCCAGCAGCTTAGCGCGGATCAGCGGGGAGCTGTTTTTT.

The chain joins TRBV19 to TRBJ1-2; 9 nucleotides line up with TRBD1. Trimming removed 3 bases from V and 3 bases from J; junction bases left unmatched: 5. The CDR3 extends over 15 amino acids. Germline CDR1 LNHDA, CDR2 SQIVND (reference sequence). The CDR3 spells CASSIRQGGDYGYTF. DNA of the CDR3: TGTGCCAGTAGTATTCGACAGGGGGGAGACTATGGCTACACCTTC.

V is TRBV2 and J is TRBJ2-2; the D is unclear. There are 10 residues in the CDR3. Germline CDR1 is SNHLY and CDR2 is FYNNEI. V lost 8 bases, J lost 8 bases, and 6 bases lay in between. CDR3 loop: CASGLGELFF. CDR3 nucleotides: TGTGCCAGCGGGCTGGGGGAGCTGTTTTTT.

This chain joins TRBV4-1 and TRBJ2-1; 8 nucleotides align to TRBD2. Trimming removed 3 bases from V and 6 bases from J; junction bases left unmatched: 13. Germline CDR1 MGHRA, CDR2 YSYEKL. This CDR3 comprises 17 residues. For the CDR3, the DNA is TGCGCCAGCAGCCACCCTTATAGCGGGACCTCCCGCAATGAGCAGTTCTTC. Its protein is CASSHPYSGTSRNEQFF.

The V call is TRBV7-9, the J call TRBJ1-2, with 10 bases lining up with TRBD1. The germline V gene has CDR1 SEHNR and CDR2 FQNEAQ (reference sequence). The CDR3 has 17 amino acids. With 3 bases clipped from V and 5 bases from J, the junction kept 12 bases outside the gene matches. CDR3 sequence: CASSLRRQGAVGYGYTF. The CDR3 DNA follows: TGTGCCAGCAGCTTGCGACGACAGGGGGCTGTCGGATATGGCTACACCTTC.

The rearrangement uses TRBV30 and TRBJ2-6; D uncertain. This CDR3 is 16 amino acids long. The V gene lost 3 bases and the J gene lost 1 base, with 13 bases spanning the gap. CDR1 is GTSNPN and CDR2 is SVGIG in the germline V gene (reference sequence). The CDR3 nucleotides are TGTGCCTGGAGCCCGTCCCCCAGATCTGGGGCCAACGTCCTGACTTTC. As protein: CAWSPSPRSGANVLTF.

The chain combines TRBV14 with TRBJ2-3; 10 positions match TRBD2. Losses at the gene ends were 7 bases for V and 1 base for J; bases not matched to a gene: 5. Germline V CDR1 and CDR2: SGHDN, FVKESK. This CDR3 region has 15 residues. The CDR3 loop reads CASTRTSGRTDTQYF. The DNA of the CDR3 is TGTGCCAGCACCCGGACTAGCGGACGCACAGATACGCAGTATTTT.

The V and J genes are TRBV6-1 and TRBJ2-7; D may be TRBD2 (5 bases). The CDR3 has 13 amino acids. CDR1 MNHNS and CDR2 SASEGT come from the germline V gene. Trimming took 5 bases from V and 6 from J, leaving 14 bases between them. The DNA of the CDR3 is TGTGCCAGCAGTCGAAAAGAGGGTCTCGAGCAGTACTTC. Its translation is CASSRKEGLEQYF.

This chain links TRBV9 with TRBJ2-2; 10 bases map to TRBD1. Germline lookup yields CDR1 SGDLS and CDR2 YYNGEE. Unmatched junction bases numbered 6, after V lost 2 bases and J lost 2 bases. The CDR3 has 17 amino acids. The CDR3: CASSVRRDRGNTGELFF. The CDR3 nucleotides are TGTGCCAGCAGCGTCCGTCGGGACAGGGGAAACACCGGGGAGCTGTTTTTT.

J is TRBJ1-1 and V is TRBV5-1; TRBD1 is a possible D gene (6 bases). Trimming cost V 0 bases and J 3 bases, with 9 bases left between them. Germline lookup yields CDR1 SGHRS and CDR2 YFSETQ. The CDR3 sequence is 14 residues long. CDR3 region: CASSLEQGDTEAFF. DNA for the CDR3: TGCGCCAGCAGCTTGGAACAGGGCGACACTGAAGCTTTCTTT.

The chain links TRBV19 to TRBJ2-7; TRBD1 matches 10 bases. CDR1 and CDR2 (germline): LNHDA, SQIVND (reference sequence). V lost 9 bases, J lost 1 base, and 3 bases stayed unmatched. This CDR3 comprises 13 residues. The CDR3 sequence is CASADRGSYEQYF. Written as DNA, the CDR3 is TGTGCCAGCGCGGACAGGGGGTCCTACGAGCAGTACTTC. The whole variable domain, remainder taken from reference TRBV19 and TRBJ2-7, is DGGITQSPKYLFRKEGQNVTLSCEQNLNHDAMYWYRQDPGQGLRLIYYSQIVNDFQKGDIAEGYSVSREKKESFPLTVTSAQKNPTAFYLCASADRGSYEQYFGPGTRLTVT.

The chain uses TRBV7-9 and TRBJ1-2; possible D gene TRBD1, 6 bases. Germline-derived CDR1 and CDR2 are SEHNR and FQNEAQ (reference sequence). The CDR3 has 17 residues. V was clipped by 2 bases and J by 0 bases, with 16 bases between them. CDR3 bases: TGTGCCAGCAGCTTAAAGTTGGGACACGGCCCTAACTATGGCTACACCTTC. Its protein product is CASSLKLGHGPNYGYTF.

The V and J genes are TRBV6-1 and TRBJ1-6; the match to TRBD1 covers 8 bases. The germline V gene encodes CDR1 MNHNS and CDR2 SASEGT. The CDR3 sequence is 14 residues long. Trimming took 5 bases from V and 9 from J; bases not matched to a gene: 6. The CDR3 bases are TGTGCCAGCAGTACCGGGACAGGTACTTCACCCCTCCACTTT. Residues: CASSTGTGTSPLHF.

The chain recombines TRBV7-9 with TRBJ2-1; possible D gene TRBD1, 5 bases. Germline values: CDR1 SEHNR, CDR2 FQNEAQ (reference sequence). The CDR3 spans 16 residues. Trimming pared 0 bases from V and 5 bases from J, leaving 14 bases between. The CDR3 here is CASSLAGRGRDNEQFF. For the CDR3, the DNA is TGTGCCAGCAGCTTAGCCGGCCGAGGCAGGGACAATGAGCAGTTCTTC.

CDR3 nucleotides: TGTGCCAGCAGCTTGGGGGGGACTAGCGGGAGCTGGGGGCAGTTCTTC. Its protein is CASSLGGTSGSWGQFF. This sequence joins TRBV5-4 and TRBJ2-1, with 14 positions matching TRBD2. V lost 0 bases to trimming and J lost 12 bases; unmatched junction nucleotides: 8. In germline, CDR1 is SGHNT, CDR2 YYREEE (reference sequence). The CDR3 totals 16 residues.

Concerning this clone itself: This sample also contains other DNA sequences that code for the same CDR3. The gene calls are TRBV7-3 and TRBJ2-7; 8 bases are a match to TRBD2. The CDR3 is 14 amino acids. Germline loops: CDR1 SGHTA, CDR2 FQGTGA. V shed 2 bases, J shed 2 bases, and the junction held 2 bases outside the gene matches. The CDR3 loop is CASSLAGGPYEQYF. In nucleotides, the CDR3 is TGTGCCAGCAGCTTAGCGGGAGGACCCTACGAGCAGTACTTC.

About this clone: An end of the junction does not agree with germline; a read error may underlie this. This sequence joins TRBV7-7 and TRBJ2-5; TRBD2 matches at 12 bases. The CDR3 spans 16 residues. The germline V gene encodes CDR1 SSHAT and CDR2 FNYEAQ (reference sequence). The CDR3 DNA reads TGTGCTAGCAGTTCGACTAGCGGGAGTAAAACAGAGACCCAGTACTTC. Translating gives CASSSTSGSKTETQYF.

This rearrangement joins TRBV30 to TRBJ1-1, with 9 bases identical to TRBD1. V was clipped by 7 bases and J by 3 bases; unmatched bases: 9. This CDR3 spans 14 amino acids. Germline V gene data show CDR1 as GTSNPN and CDR2 as SVGIG (reference sequence). Here the CDR3 DNA reads TGTGCCTTGGTCTGGGGACAGGGATACACTGAAGCTTTCTTT. Its translation is CALVWGQGYTEAFF.

The chain has TRBV11-3 and TRBJ2-3; perhaps TRBD2 as D (6 bases). The V and J ends lost 0 bases and 6 bases respectively, with 7 bases between them. Germline V CDR1 and CDR2: SGHNT, YENEEA. CDR3 length: 13 amino acids. CDR3 region: CASSLDLADTQYF. The CDR3 DNA sequence: TGTGCCAGCAGCTTAGACCTAGCGGATACGCAGTATTTT. Filled out from reference TRBV11-3 and TRBJ2-3, the complete variable domain reads EAGVVQSPRYKIIEKKQPVAFWCNPISGHNTLYWYLQNLGQGPELLIRYENEEAVDDSQLPKDRFSAERLKGVDSTLKIQPAELGDSAVYLCASSLDLADTQYFGPGTRLTVL.

The CDR3 nucleotides read TGTGCCAGCAGTGAGCCGGGACAGGGAGATGAAAAACTGTTTTTT. It codes for CASSEPGQGDEKLFF. The chain recombines TRBV28 with TRBJ1-4, with 9 nucleotides matching TRBD1. The CDR3 is 15 amino acids. With 5 bases clipped from V and 6 bases from J, the junction kept 7 bases outside the gene matches. CDR1 and CDR2 (germline): MDHEN, SYDVKM.

V and J are TRBV19 and TRBJ2-7; TRBD1 matches at 11 bases. The CDR3 runs 15 residues. Germline V lookup: CDR1 LNHDA, CDR2 SQIVND (reference sequence). The V gene end was trimmed by 7 bases and the J gene end by 0 bases; junction bases not matched to a gene: 5. CDR3 amino acids: CASTPGTGGSYEQYF. The CDR3 DNA follows: TGTGCCAGTACTCCCGGGACAGGGGGCTCCTACGAGCAGTACTTC.

This chain uses TRBV13 with TRBJ1-6, with 7 bases matching TRBD1. Germline CDR1 PRHDT, CDR2 FYEKMQ (reference sequence). The CDR3 spans 16 residues. V trimming: 4 bases; J trimming: 8 bases; junction bases outside the gene matches: 11. Written as DNA, the CDR3 is TGTGCCAGCAGCTCCCGGGACAGTGGGACTTATTCACCCCTCCACTTT. Its protein is CASSSRDSGTYSPLHF.

V usage is TRBV5-1 and J usage is TRBJ2-3, with no clear D. Germline V gene data show CDR1 as SGHRS and CDR2 as YFSETQ. The CDR3 spans 14 residues. Trimming removed 0 bases at V and 1 base at J, with 6 bases between. CDR3 DNA sequence: TGCGCCAGCAGCTTGGTCCCGGGCACAGATACGCAGTATTTT. Residues: CASSLVPGTDTQYF.

The chain has TRBV5-1 and TRBJ2-7, with 8 bases that match TRBD1. Per the germline V gene, CDR1 is SGHRS and CDR2 is YFSETQ. V lost 4 bases, J lost 2 bases, and 8 bases stayed unmatched. This CDR3 has 15 residues. The CDR3 sequence: CASSPGTGLAYEQYF. DNA for the CDR3: TGCGCCAGCAGCCCCGGGACAGGTCTTGCCTACGAGCAGTACTTC.

As for this clone: The limits of the CDR3 on the DNA are not certain, so only TCRdb's listed CDR3 is given. The rearrangement links TRBV7-9 to TRBJ1-1; TRBD1 is taken as the D call from the table, unchecked against the DNA. The CDR3 is 15 residues long, ends included. Per germline, CDR1 SEHNR and CDR2 FQNEAQ (reference sequence). This CDR3 is CASSPVGQGNTEDFF.